This is a list of T cell receptor beta chains from one sample in a study of blood T cell repertoires in COVID-19. TCRdb's table, derived via immunoSEQ multiplex PCR, lists solely in-frame clones and lacks some. Among some 180,000 clones, approximately 80% were seen once, and the ten largest hold roughly an eighth. The sequencing sample was made of PBMCs or T cells enriched from blood (not recorded which). These receptors all come from a man aged 55 to 70 who had been exposed to COVID-19. Each CDR3 is given with its conserved first and last residue. The D gene is left open where the match is weak. The size field is filled for only some rows; it gives once, few, many or a size class.

CDR3 length,J gene,D gene,clone size,V gene,CDR3 DNA,CDR3 protein
14,TRBJ2-3,TRBD1,-,TRBV7-3,TGTGCCAGCAGCTTTGGACAGGGGACAGATACGCAGTATTTT,CASSFGQGTDTQYF
13,TRBJ1-4,-,-,TRBV12-5,TGTGCTAGTGCACGTGGGGGCGATGAAAAACTGTTTTTT,CASARGGDEKLFF
16,TRBJ2-7,-,-,TRBV18,TGTGCCAGCTCACCGGCACCTGGGCGTCTCTCCTACGAGCAGTACTTC,CASSPAPGRLSYEQYF
14,TRBJ1-2,-,few,TRBV6-5,TGTGCCAGCACCACAGGGAAAGGAGGCTATGGCTACACCTTC,CASTTGKGGYGYTF
14,TRBJ1-2,-,-,TRBV5-1,TGCGCCAGCAGCTTGACGATGAAGGGGGATGGCTACACCTTC,CASSLTMKGDGYTF
13,TRBJ1-3,-,-,TRBV2,TGTGCCAGCAGTGACGCCGGTGGAAACACCATATATTTT,CASSDAGGNTIYF
14,TRBJ2-2,-,-,TRBV29-1,TGCAGCGTTGAAGCCCCCCCATTCCCCGGGGAGCTGTTTTTT,CSVEAPPFPGELFF
18,TRBJ2-6,TRBD1,-,TRBV27,TGTGCCAGCAGTTTATTAGGGGGACAGGGGGTAGGGGCCAACGTCCTGACTTTC,CASSLLGGQGVGANVLTF
16,TRBJ2-2,TRBD2,-,TRBV28,TGTGCCAGCAGCCCGACTAGCGGGGGAAACACCGGGGAGCTGTTTTTT,CASSPTSGGNTGELFF
13,TRBJ1-6,-,-,TRBV24-1,TGTGCCACCACGGCAGGGCCTAATTCACCCCTCCACTTT,CATTAGPNSPLHF
14,TRBJ2-7,TRBD2,once,TRBV6-5,TGTGCCAGCACCCGTAGCGGGAGTGGCTACGAGCAGTACTTC,CASTRSGSGYEQYF
18,TRBJ2-3,-,-,TRBV6-2/TRBV6-3,TGTGCCAGCAGCCTACCCCCGGGAAGACAGGTTAGGACAGATACGCAGTATTTT,CASSLPPGRQVRTDTQYF
13,TRBJ1-5,TRBD1,once,TRBV6-5,TGTGCCAGCAGTTATACAGGGGATCAGCCCCAGCATTTT,CASSYTGDQPQHF
15,TRBJ2-7,-,once,TRBV7-2,TGTGCCAGCAGCTTAGGTACAGGGTGGTCCTACGAGCAGTACTTC,CASSLGTGWSYEQYF
13,TRBJ1-2,-,-,TRBV6-2/TRBV6-3,TGTGCCAGCAGCAAACAGGTCGTCGGGGGCTACACCTTC,CASSKQVVGGYTF
12,TRBJ1-4,TRBD1,-,TRBV30,TGTGCCTCGGGACAGGGGTTTGAAAAACTGTTTTTT,CASGQGFEKLFF
16,TRBJ1-6,TRBD1,-,TRBV4-3,TGCGCCAGCAGCCAAGATACTGGACAGGGGGGGTCACCCCTCCACTTT,CASSQDTGQGGSPLHF
18,TRBJ2-3,-,-,TRBV15,TGTGCCACCAGCAGAGAACGGCGCACGGGACAACACACAGATACGCAGTATTTT,CATSRERRTGQHTDTQYF
13,TRBJ1-6,-,-,TRBV5-4,TGTGCCAGCAGCTTCGGACAGACTTCACCCCTCCACTTT,CASSFGQTSPLHF
19,TRBJ2-1,TRBD2,once,TRBV29-1,TGCAGCGTTGAGGGCGAGCGGGACAGAGGACTAGCGGTTTACAATGAGCAGTTCTTC,CSVEGERDRGLAVYNEQFF